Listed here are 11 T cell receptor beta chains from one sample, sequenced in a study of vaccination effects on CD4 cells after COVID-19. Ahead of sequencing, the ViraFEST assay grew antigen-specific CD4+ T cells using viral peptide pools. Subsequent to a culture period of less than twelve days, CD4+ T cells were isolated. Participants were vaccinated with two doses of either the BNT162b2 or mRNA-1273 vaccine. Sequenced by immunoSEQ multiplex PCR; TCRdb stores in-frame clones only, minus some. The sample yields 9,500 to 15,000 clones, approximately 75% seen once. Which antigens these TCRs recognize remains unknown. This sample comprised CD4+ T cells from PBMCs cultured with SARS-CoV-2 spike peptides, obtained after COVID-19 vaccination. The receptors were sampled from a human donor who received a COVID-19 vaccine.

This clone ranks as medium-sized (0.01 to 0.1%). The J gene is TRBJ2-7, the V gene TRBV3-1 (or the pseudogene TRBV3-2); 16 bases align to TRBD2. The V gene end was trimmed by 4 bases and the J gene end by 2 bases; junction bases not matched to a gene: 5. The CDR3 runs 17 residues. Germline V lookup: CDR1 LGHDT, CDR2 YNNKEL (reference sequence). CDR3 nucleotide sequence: TGTGCCAGCAGCCGCGGGACTAGCGGGAGGGCCGCCTACGAGCAGTACTTC. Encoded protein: CASSRGTSGRAAYEQYF.

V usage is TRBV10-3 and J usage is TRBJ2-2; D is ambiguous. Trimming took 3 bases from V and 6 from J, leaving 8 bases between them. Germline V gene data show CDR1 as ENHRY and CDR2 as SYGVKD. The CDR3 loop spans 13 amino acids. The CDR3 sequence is CAISDTTAGELFF. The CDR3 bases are TGTGCCATCAGTGATACGACGGCCGGGGAGCTGTTTTTT.

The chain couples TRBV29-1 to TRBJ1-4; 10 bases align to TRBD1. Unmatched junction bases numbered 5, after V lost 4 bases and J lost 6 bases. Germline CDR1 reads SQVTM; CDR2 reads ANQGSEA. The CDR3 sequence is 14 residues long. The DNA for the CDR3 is TGCAGCGTTGGACGGGGGACAGGGGATGAAAAACTGTTTTTT. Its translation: CSVGRGTGDEKLFF.

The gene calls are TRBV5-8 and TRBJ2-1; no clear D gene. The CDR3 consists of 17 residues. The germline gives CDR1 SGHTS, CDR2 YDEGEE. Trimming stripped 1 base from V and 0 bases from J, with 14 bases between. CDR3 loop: CASSLRFGVFSYNEQFF. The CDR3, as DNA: TGTGCCAGCAGCTTGCGGTTCGGCGTCTTCTCCTACAATGAGCAGTTCTTC.

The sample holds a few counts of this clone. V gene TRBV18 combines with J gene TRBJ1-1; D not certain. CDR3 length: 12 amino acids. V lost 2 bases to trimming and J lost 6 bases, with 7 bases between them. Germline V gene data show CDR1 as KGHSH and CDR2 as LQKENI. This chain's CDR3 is CASSPIMSEAFF. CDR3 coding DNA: TGTGCCAGCTCACCAATTATGTCTGAAGCTTTCTTT.

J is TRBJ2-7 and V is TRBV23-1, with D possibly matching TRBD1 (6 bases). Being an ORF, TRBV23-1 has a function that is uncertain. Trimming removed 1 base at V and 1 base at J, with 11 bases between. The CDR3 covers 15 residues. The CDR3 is CASSQLWQGSYEQYF. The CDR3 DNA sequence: TGCGCCAGCAGTCAATTGTGGCAGGGGTCCTACGAGCAGTACTTC.

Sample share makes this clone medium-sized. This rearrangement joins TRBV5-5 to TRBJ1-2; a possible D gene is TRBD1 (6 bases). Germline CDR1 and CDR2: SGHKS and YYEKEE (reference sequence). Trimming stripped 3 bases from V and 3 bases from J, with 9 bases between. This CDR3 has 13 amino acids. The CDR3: CASSSRGDYGYTF. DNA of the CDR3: TGTGCCAGCAGCTCCAGGGGCGACTATGGCTACACCTTC.

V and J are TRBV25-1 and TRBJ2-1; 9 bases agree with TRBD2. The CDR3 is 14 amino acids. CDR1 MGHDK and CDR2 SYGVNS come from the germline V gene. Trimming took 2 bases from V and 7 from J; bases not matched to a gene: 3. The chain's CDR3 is CASSEAGGRNEQFF. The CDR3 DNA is TGTGCCAGCAGTGAAGCGGGGGGGCGGAATGAGCAGTTCTTC.

CDR3 nucleotide sequence: TGTGCCAGCAGTTTTGGAATAAAGACCCAGTACTTC. Protein product: CASSFGIKTQYF. The rearrangement links TRBV28 to TRBJ2-5; D not resolved. V gave up 3 bases and J gave up 6 bases, with 8 bases separating them. The CDR3 contains 12 residues. CDR1 is MDHEN and CDR2 is SYDVKM in the germline V gene.

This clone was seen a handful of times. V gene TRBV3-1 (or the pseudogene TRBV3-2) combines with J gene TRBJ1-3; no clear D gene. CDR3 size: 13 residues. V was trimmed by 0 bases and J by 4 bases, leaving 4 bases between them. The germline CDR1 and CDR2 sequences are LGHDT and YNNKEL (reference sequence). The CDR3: CASSQDEGNTIYF. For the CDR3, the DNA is TGTGCCAGCAGCCAAGATGAGGGAAACACCATATATTTT.

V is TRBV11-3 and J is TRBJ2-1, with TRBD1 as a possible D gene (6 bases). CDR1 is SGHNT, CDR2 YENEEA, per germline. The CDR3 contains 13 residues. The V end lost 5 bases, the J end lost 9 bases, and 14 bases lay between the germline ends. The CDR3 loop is CASSARGGSEQFF. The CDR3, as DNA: TGTGCCAGCAGCGCGAGAGGGGGAAGTGAGCAGTTCTTC. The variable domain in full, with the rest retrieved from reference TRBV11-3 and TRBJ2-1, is EAGVVQSPRYKIIEKKQPVAFWCNPISGHNTLYWYLQNLGQGPELLIRYENEEAVDDSQLPKDRFSAERLKGVDSTLKIQPAELGDSAVYLCASSARGGSEQFFGPGTRLTVL.